This is a list of T cell receptor beta chains from one sample in a study of blood T cell repertoires in COVID-19. TCRdb's copy holds only in-frame clones and misses some; the assay was immunoSEQ multiplex PCR. Among approximately 200,000 clones listed, about nine tenths were seen once. Sequences were obtained from peripheral blood. These receptors were obtained from a woman between 55 and 75 years old with acute or convalescent COVID-19. Both conserved end residues are part of each CDR3. The D gene is left open where the match is weak. Expanded clones get a size class; other rows say once, few or many, or leave the size out.

TRBV6-5	NA	TRBJ1-5	NA	CASRGGVYQPQHF	TGTGCCAGCAGAGGGGGAGTATATCAGCCCCAGCATTTT
TRBV18	NA	TRBJ1-1	NA	CASSPSGGLEAFF	TGTGCCAGCTCACCGTCCGGGGGATTGGAAGCTTTCTTT
TRBV19	NA	TRBJ1-5	NA	CASSMNSIYGSNQPQHF	TGTGCCAGTAGTATGAACAGCATCTATGGTAGCAATCAGCCCCAGCATTTT
TRBV3-1/TRBV3-2	TRBD2	TRBJ2-5	NA	CASSQTTWRGKGPQETQYF	TGTGCCAGCAGCCAAACGACTTGGCGGGGGAAGGGCCCTCAAGAGACCCAGTACTTC
TRBV27	TRBD2	TRBJ2-7	NA	CASSLDPRLAPRREQYF	TGTGCCAGCAGTTTAGATCCCCGACTAGCGCCCAGGAGGGAGCAGTACTTC
TRBV6-5	NA	TRBJ2-3	NA	CASSPTGDTQYF	TGTGCCAGCAGCCCGACCGGGGATACGCAGTATTTT
TRBV3-1/TRBV3-2	TRBD1	TRBJ1-5	NA	CASSQGDRVFNQPQHF	TGTGCCAGCAGCCAAGGAGACAGGGTCTTCAATCAGCCCCAGCATTTT
TRBV19	NA	TRBJ1-1	NA	CASSTGIGTEAFF	TGTGCCAGTAGCACAGGGATAGGGACTGAAGCTTTCTTT
TRBV7-6	TRBD2	TRBJ2-1	NA	CASSLRGSGGHNEQFF	TGTGCCAGCAGCTTAAGAGGGAGCGGGGGTCACAATGAGCAGTTCTTC
TRBV28	TRBD2	TRBJ2-7	NA	CASSPGTTRREQYF	TGTGCCAGCAGCCCCGGGACTACCCGTCGGGAGCAGTACTTC
TRBV15	NA	TRBJ2-5	NA	CATSRLGGPRQETQYF	TGTGCCACCAGCAGATTGGGAGGTCCCCGACAAGAGACCCAGTACTTC
TRBV6-5	NA	TRBJ1-1	NA	CASRSGRGTEAFF	TGTGCCAGCAGGTCAGGGAGGGGCACTGAAGCTTTCTTT
TRBV6-4	NA	TRBJ2-1	NA	CASSRAANSYNEQFF	TGTGCCAGTAGCCGTGCGGCGAACTCCTACAATGAGCAGTTCTTC
TRBV5-6	TRBD1	TRBJ1-5	NA	CASSLGQGQPQHF	TGTGCCAGCAGCTTGGGACAGGGCCAGCCCCAGCATTTT
TRBV19	TRBD1	TRBJ1-2	NA	CASSMRAGGGNGYTF	TGTGCCAGTAGTATGAGGGCAGGGGGAGGCAATGGCTACACCTTC
TRBV10-2	TRBD2	TRBJ2-7	NA	CASSEGGSSYEQYF	TGCGCCAGCAGTGAAGGCGGGAGCTCCTACGAGCAGTACTTC
TRBV28	TRBD1	TRBJ1-5	NA	CASILTGGPQHF	TGTGCCAGCATACTGACAGGGGGGCCCCAGCATTTT
TRBV10-1	TRBD2	TRBJ2-3	NA	CASSESSLAGVTDTQYF	TGCGCCAGCAGTGAGTCGTCCTTAGCGGGAGTAACAGATACGCAGTATTTT
TRBV5-4	NA	TRBJ2-1	NA	CASSPGGVSLSYNEQFF	TGTGCCAGCAGCCCCGGAGGGGTATCTCTCTCCTACAATGAGCAGTTCTTC
TRBV21-1	NA	TRBJ1-5	NA	CASSKGTINQPQHF	TGTGCCAGCAGCAAAGGGACAATCAATCAGCCCCAGCATTTT
TRBV3-1/TRBV3-2	TRBD1	TRBJ2-7	few	CASSQDIETGVSAPYEQYF	TGTGCCAGCAGCCAAGATATCGAGACAGGGGTTTCGGCGCCCTACGAGCAGTACTTC
TRBV7-8	TRBD1	TRBJ1-6	NA	CASSLRTGRSNSPLHF	TGTGCCAGCAGCTTACGGACAGGGAGGAGTAATTCACCCCTCCACTTT
TRBV2	NA	TRBJ2-6	few	CASLSALSGANVLTF	TGTGCCAGCCTCTCAGCGCTTTCTGGGGCCAACGTCCTGACTTTC
TRBV29-1	NA	TRBJ1-2	NA	CSVELNYGYTF	TGCAGCGTTGAACTTAACTATGGCTACACCTTC
TRBV5-4	NA	TRBJ2-3	NA	CASSLQRSSTDTQYF	TGTGCCAGCAGCTTGCAGCGGTCTAGCACAGATACGCAGTATTTT
TRBV30	NA	TRBJ2-4	once	CAWSVLRPGNIQYF	TGTGCCTGGAGTGTACTACGTCCGGGAAACATTCAGTACTTC
TRBV29-1	NA	TRBJ1-1	NA	CSVEGRGAEAFF	TGCAGCGTTGAAGGTAGGGGTGCTGAAGCTTTCTTT
TRBV5-4	TRBD2	TRBJ2-2	NA	CASSLGLAGGRPGELFF	TGTGCCAGCAGCTTGGGACTAGCGGGGGGCCGGCCCGGGGAGCTGTTTTTT
TRBV7-2	NA	TRBJ1-6	NA	CASSLVRNSPLHF	TGTGCCAGCAGCTTAGTTCGGAATTCACCCCTCCACTTT
TRBV2	NA	TRBJ2-4	NA	CASSEAVSAGRNIQYF	TGTGCCAGCAGTGAAGCGGTGTCGGCAGGCCGAAACATTCAGTACTTC
TRBV7-3	TRBD2	TRBJ2-1	NA	CASSLTHAGVNNEQFF	TGTGCCAGCAGCTTAACGCATGCGGGGGTCAACAATGAGCAGTTCTTC
TRBV6-5	TRBD1	TRBJ1-3	NA	CASSFSTGPGNTIYF	TGTGCCAGCAGTTTCTCGACAGGGCCGGGAAACACCATATATTTT
TRBV19	NA	TRBJ1-4	NA	CASSIDVQGGREKLFF	TGTGCCAGTAGTATAGATGTCCAGGGTGGAAGGGAAAAACTGTTTTTT
TRBV30	TRBD1	TRBJ2-1	NA	CAWSRDRGLYNEQFF	TGTGCCTGGTCCAGGGACAGGGGGCTCTACAATGAGCAGTTCTTC
TRBV13	NA	TRBJ1-4	NA	CASSNRNLNEKLFF	TGTGCCAGCAGCAACAGAAACTTAAATGAAAAACTGTTTTTT
TRBV29-1	NA	TRBJ1-5	NA	CSVGQTGSNQPQHF	TGCAGCGTTGGGCAGACCGGGAGCAATCAGCCCCAGCATTTT
TRBV10-2	TRBD2	TRBJ2-1	NA	CASNIAGKGYEQFF	TGCGCCAGCAACATAGCGGGAAAGGGGTATGAGCAGTTCTTC
TRBV7-3	NA	TRBJ2-5	NA	CASSMTGFGETQYF	TGTGCCAGCAGCATGACAGGATTCGGGGAGACCCAGTACTTC
TRBV28	NA	TRBJ2-7	NA	CASSDISGVPYEQYF	TGTGCCAGCAGCGATATTAGCGGAGTACCATACGAGCAGTACTTC
TRBV27	NA	TRBJ2-4	NA	CASSFRGQTNIQYF	TGTGCCAGCAGTTTCCGAGGACAGACAAACATTCAGTACTTC
TRBV3-1/TRBV3-2	TRBD2	TRBJ2-2	NA	CASSRSGGTNTGELFF	TGTGCCAGCAGCCGGAGCGGGGGGACGAACACCGGGGAGCTGTTTTTT